One sample yielded the 10 T cell receptor beta chains listed below, sequenced in a study of CD8 T cells in ankylosing spondylitis. These receptors have no known antigen. TCRdb re-analysed the 5' RACE reads in MiXCR, keeping a single row per CDR3 protein. The sample consists of about 460,000 distinct CDR3 sequences, about 5% of them appearing once. Study observations and caveats: Characteristic of ankylosing spondylitis blood, it appeared, was a TCR beta motif comprising 7 to 9 highly homologous variants.

The specimen was blood, either unsorted or a sorted T cell fraction (not recorded which). The receptors derive from a male donor with ankylosing spondylitis.

At least ten counts were recorded for this clonotype. The chain recombines TRBV10-3 with TRBJ1-2; D gene ambiguous. V lost 11 bases and J lost 6, with 7 bases in between. The germline V gene has CDR1 ENHRY and CDR2 SYGVKD. CDR3 size: 9 residues. As DNA, the CDR3 is TGTGCCGTCGACGATGGCTACACCTTC. Residues: CAVDDGYTF.

The table lists this clonotype with many counts. CDR3 DNA: TGTGCCAGCGCTTCTCAGGGCAACGGCTACGAGCAGTACTTC. Its protein is CASASQGNGYEQYF. The gene calls are TRBV12-3 or TRBV12-4 and TRBJ2-7, with D possibly being TRBD1 (5 bases). The CDR3 runs 14 residues. With 8 bases removed from V and 3 bases from J, the gap between germline ends came to 17 bases.

The genes are TRBV24-1 and TRBJ2-1, with D uncertain. The germline V gene encodes CDR1 KGHDR and CDR2 SFDVKD. This CDR3 comprises 13 residues. Deletions cut 3 bases from V and 9 bases from J, with 11 bases between. DNA of the CDR3: TGTGCCACCAGTGATAGGACGAGAATTGAGCAGTTCTTC. Residues: CATSDRTRIEQFF.

This clonotype was counted at least ten times. The junction does not match germline at one end; this may be a read error. The rearrangement uses TRBV5-1 and TRBJ2-7; D call uncertain. The germline gives CDR1 SGHRS, CDR2 YFSETQ. The CDR3 loop spans 15 amino acids. CDR3 loop: CASRLAPLSNDEQYF. CDR3 DNA sequence: TGCGCCAGCAGATTGGCCCCCCTCTCAAACGACGAGCAGTACTTC. Looking up the rest from reference TRBV5-1 and TRBJ2-7 gives the full variable domain: KAGVTQTPRYLIKTRGQQVTLSCSPISGHRSVSWYQQTPGQGLQFLFEYFSETQRNKGNFPGRFSGRQFSNSRSEMNVSTLELGDSALYLCASRLAPLSNDEQYFGPGTRLTVT.

Ten or more counts support this clonotype. The J gene is TRBJ2-1, the V gene TRBV6-2 or TRBV6-3; 9 nucleotides align to TRBD2. The CDR3 totals 15 residues. V trimming: 6 bases; J trimming: 3 bases; junction bases outside the gene matches: 6. Looked up from germline, CDR1 is MNHEY and CDR2 is SVGEGT. CDR3 DNA: TGTGCCAGCAGCCCTCTAGCGGGAAACTACAATGAGCAGTTCTTC. It codes for CASSPLAGNYNEQFF.

This clonotype has ten or more counts. The V call is TRBV4-3, the J call TRBJ1-5, with 9 positions matching TRBD1. Per the germline V gene, CDR1 is LGHNA and CDR2 is YSLEER. The CDR3 spans 15 residues. Unmatched junction bases numbered 6, after V lost 4 bases and J lost 5 bases. The CDR3 bases are TGCGCCAGCAGCCGCCTGACAGGGGGGGATCAGCCCCAGCATTTT. It is translated as CASSRLTGGDQPQHF.

This clonotype came up many times. V and J are TRBV12-3 or TRBV12-4 and TRBJ2-2; D is unresolved. This CDR3 spans 14 amino acids. V was cut by 1 base and J by 4 bases, with 7 bases left in between. The CDR3 is CASSLGAGTGELFF. CDR3 in DNA: TGTGCCAGCAGTTTAGGGGCTGGCACCGGGGAGCTGTTTTTT.

This rearrangement joins TRBV27 to TRBJ2-5; perhaps TRBD1 as D (5 bases). V lost 4 bases, J lost 1 base, and 13 bases lay in between. This CDR3 is built from 15 residues. Germline V CDR1 and CDR2: MNHEY, SMNVEV (reference sequence). The CDR3 coding sequence is TGTGCCAGCAGTTCTTTTCCAGGGCGCCAAGAGACCCAGTACTTC. It codes for CASSSFPGRQETQYF.

This clonotype was seen many times. The V and J genes are TRBV29-1 and TRBJ2-7, with D possibly matching TRBD1 (5 bases). The CDR3 consists of 12 residues. CDR1 is SQVTM, CDR2 ANQGSEA, per germline. V lost 0 bases, J lost 4 bases, and 7 bases lay in between. CDR3 bases: TGCAGCGTTGAAGACAGGGATTACGAGCAGTACTTC. Translating it yields CSVEDRDYEQYF.

CDR3 sequence: CASSQAGQIQPQHF. CDR3 coding DNA: TGTGCCAGCAGCCAAGCAGGACAGATTCAGCCCCAGCATTTT. This chain connects TRBV14 to TRBJ1-5, with D maybe TRBD1 (6 bases). Between the trimmed V and J ends, which lost 1 base and 6 bases, there was a span of 10 bases. Germline V gives CDR1 SGHDN, CDR2 FVKESK. This CDR3 comprises 14 residues.